This T cell receptor (beta chain) was recovered during a study of blood T cell repertoires in COVID-19. Study-wide background: Acute-phase and convalescent COVID-19 samples originated in the United States, Italy and Spain. Sources were T cells, B-cell-depleted T cells, or PBMCs; the material itself was cDNA or gDNA.

V lost 4 bases, J lost 5 bases, and 10 bases stayed unmatched. Germline values: CDR1 MGHRA, CDR2 YSYEKL. This CDR3 contains 15 residues. In the study's own analysis: Estimation of nucleated cell counts relied on the amplification of reference gene primers. Sequencing used immunoSEQ multiplex PCR; TCRdb keeps in-frame clones, though not all of them. That table gives V, J and clone size, and the DNA gave D and trimming. Of approximately 190,000 clones listed, about four fifths are singletons. Donors were grouped by their self-reported clinical history. The sequence derives from a woman aged 30 to 39 who had been exposed to COVID-19. V usage is TRBV4-1 and J usage is TRBJ2-7, with 8 bases matching TRBD1. Material for sequencing was PBMCs or T cells enriched from blood (not recorded which). CDR3 bases: TGCGCCAGCAGCCGATTCGGACAGGGCTTAAACGAGCAGTACTTC. Translating gives CASSRFGQGLNEQYF.